This is a list of T cell receptor beta chains from one sample in a study of cytomegalovirus exposure and HLA in healthy donors. Profiled with immunoSEQ multiplex PCR; TCRdb holds only in-frame clones, not every one. Of 60,000 to 95,000 clones detected, 80% to 90% appear once; the ten largest clones hold approximately 20%. The sample taken for sequencing was PBMCs. The receptors stem from an older man in good health and CMV-seropositive. The CDR3 runs from the conserved cysteine through the conserved F or W. D genes are given only for firm matches. Rows may omit the clone size; those that give it use once, few, many or a size class.

cdr3_nt: TGCGCCAGCAGCCGCGGGGACCCGGCGGATGAGCAGTTCTTC
cdr3_aa: CASSRGDPADEQFF
d_call: -
j_call: TRBJ2-1
clone_size: few
v_call: TRBV5-1
cdr3_length: 14

cdr3_nt: TGTGCCAGTAGTTTAGACGGGAACTATGGCTACACCTTC
cdr3_aa: CASSLDGNYGYTF
d_call: -
j_call: TRBJ1-2
clone_size: -
v_call: TRBV19
cdr3_length: 13

cdr3_nt: TGTGCCAGCAGTATTTTACAGGGGGAGACCCAGTACTTC
cdr3_aa: CASSILQGETQYF
d_call: TRBD1
j_call: TRBJ2-5
clone_size: -
v_call: TRBV6-5
cdr3_length: 13

cdr3_nt: TGTGCCAGCTCACCGGGACAGGGGATGAACACTGAAGCTTTCTTT
cdr3_aa: CASSPGQGMNTEAFF
d_call: TRBD1
j_call: TRBJ1-1
clone_size: once
v_call: TRBV18
cdr3_length: 15

cdr3_nt: TGTGCCAGCTCACCGGACAGGGGGGGTAACTATGGCTACACCTTC
cdr3_aa: CASSPDRGGNYGYTF
d_call: TRBD1
j_call: TRBJ1-2
clone_size: -
v_call: TRBV18
cdr3_length: 15

cdr3_nt: TGTGCCTCCTCCGAGCAGGGGTTGGGAGAGCTGTTTTTT
cdr3_aa: CASSEQGLGELFF
d_call: -
j_call: TRBJ2-2
clone_size: -
v_call: TRBV19
cdr3_length: 13

cdr3_nt: TGTGCCAGCAGCGAATCGACTTACCAAGAGACCCAGTACTTC
cdr3_aa: CASSESTYQETQYF
d_call: -
j_call: TRBJ2-5
clone_size: -
v_call: TRBV2
cdr3_length: 14

cdr3_nt: TGTGCCAGCAGTCGACTAGCGGGTGGCTCCTACAATGAGCAGTTCTTC
cdr3_aa: CASSRLAGGSYNEQFF
d_call: TRBD2
j_call: TRBJ2-1
clone_size: -
v_call: TRBV9
cdr3_length: 16

cdr3_nt: TGTGCCAGCAGTTACTCGGCGGGAGGGCCTCTCGAGCAGTACTTC
cdr3_aa: CASSYSAGGPLEQYF
d_call: TRBD2
j_call: TRBJ2-7
clone_size: -
v_call: TRBV6-5
cdr3_length: 15

cdr3_nt: TGTGCCAGCAGCACAGACAGTACGGGAAACACCATATATTTT
cdr3_aa: CASSTDSTGNTIYF
d_call: -
j_call: TRBJ1-3
clone_size: -
v_call: TRBV9
cdr3_length: 14

cdr3_nt: TGTGCCAGCAGCTTAGGCGGGGGGTCCTACAATGAGCAGTTCTTC
cdr3_aa: CASSLGGGSYNEQFF
d_call: TRBD2
j_call: TRBJ2-1
clone_size: -
v_call: TRBV11-3
cdr3_length: 15

cdr3_nt: TGCGCCAGCAGTGAGTCGGTAGCGGGAGAGAATGAGCAGTTCTTC
cdr3_aa: CASSESVAGENEQFF
d_call: TRBD2
j_call: TRBJ2-1
clone_size: -
v_call: TRBV10-1
cdr3_length: 15

cdr3_nt: TGTGCCAGCAGTCCACCGGGACTAGCGACCCAGTACTTC
cdr3_aa: CASSPPGLATQYF
d_call: TRBD2
j_call: TRBJ2-5
clone_size: -
v_call: TRBV6-5
cdr3_length: 13

cdr3_nt: TGTGCCAGCAGCCCAAGCGGGAACTATCCCAATGAGCAGTTCTTC
cdr3_aa: CASSPSGNYPNEQFF
d_call: TRBD2
j_call: TRBJ2-1
clone_size: -
v_call: TRBV6-4
cdr3_length: 15

cdr3_nt: TGTGCCAGCAGCACCCCCGGGACTAGCAGGTACGAGCAGTACTTC
cdr3_aa: CASSTPGTSRYEQYF
d_call: TRBD2
j_call: TRBJ2-7
clone_size: -
v_call: TRBV7-3
cdr3_length: 15

cdr3_nt: TGTGCCAGCTCCGGAGACAGGAACTCTGGAAACACCATATATTTT
cdr3_aa: CASSGDRNSGNTIYF
d_call: -
j_call: TRBJ1-3
clone_size: -
v_call: TRBV18
cdr3_length: 15